One T cell receptor (beta chain) is described in this entry. Clones were read by immunoSEQ multiplex PCR, and TCRdb kept only the in-frame ones, dropping some. The data show around 50,000 clones, with around 92% seen just once and around 2.2% held by the top ten. Germline V gene lookup returns CDR1 MGHRA and CDR2 YSYEKL. V was pared by 6 bases and J by 3 bases, with 14 bases of the junction left unmatched. The CDR3 loop spans 18 amino acids. These data come from a study of blood T cell repertoires in COVID-19. The overall study: The United States, Italy and Spain supplied acute and convalescent COVID-19 samples. The cDNA or gDNA used as material had been derived from T cells, B-cell-depleted T cells, or PBMCs.

The sequence was collected from a human donor in a cohort sampled during active COVID-19. The sample consisted of peripheral blood. The chain couples TRBV4-1 to TRBJ1-2; 12 bases are shared with TRBD1. The CDR3 bases are TGCGCCAGCAGATACAGGGGACAGGGGGCAATTCATGACTATGGCTACACCTTC. Residues: CASRYRGQGAIHDYGYTF.